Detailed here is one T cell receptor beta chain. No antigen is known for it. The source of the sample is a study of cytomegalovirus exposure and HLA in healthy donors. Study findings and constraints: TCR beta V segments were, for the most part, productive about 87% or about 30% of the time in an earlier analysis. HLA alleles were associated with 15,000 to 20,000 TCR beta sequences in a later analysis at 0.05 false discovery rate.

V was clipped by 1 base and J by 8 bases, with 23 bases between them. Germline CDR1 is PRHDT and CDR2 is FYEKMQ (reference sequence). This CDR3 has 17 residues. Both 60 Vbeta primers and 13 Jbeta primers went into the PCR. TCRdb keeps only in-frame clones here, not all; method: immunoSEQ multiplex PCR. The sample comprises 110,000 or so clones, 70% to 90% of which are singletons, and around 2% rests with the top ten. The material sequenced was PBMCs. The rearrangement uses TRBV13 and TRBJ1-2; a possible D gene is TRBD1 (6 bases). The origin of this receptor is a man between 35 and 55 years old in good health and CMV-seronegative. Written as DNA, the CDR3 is TGTGCCAGCAGCTTAGACAGGGCTTTTGAGATCTATGGGGGCTACACCTTC. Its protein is CASSLDRAFEIYGGYTF.